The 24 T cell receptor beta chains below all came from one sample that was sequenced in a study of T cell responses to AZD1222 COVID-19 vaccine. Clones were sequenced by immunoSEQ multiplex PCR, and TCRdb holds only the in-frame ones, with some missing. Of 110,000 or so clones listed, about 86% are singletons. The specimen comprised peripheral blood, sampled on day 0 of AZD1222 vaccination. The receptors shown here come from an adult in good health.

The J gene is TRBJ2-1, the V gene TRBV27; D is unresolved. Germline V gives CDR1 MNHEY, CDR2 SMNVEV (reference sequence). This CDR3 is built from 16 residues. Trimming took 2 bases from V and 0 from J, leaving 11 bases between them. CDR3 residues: CASSLGQSTSYNEQFF. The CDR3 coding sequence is TGTGCCAGCAGTTTAGGCCAATCGACCTCCTACAATGAGCAGTTCTTC.

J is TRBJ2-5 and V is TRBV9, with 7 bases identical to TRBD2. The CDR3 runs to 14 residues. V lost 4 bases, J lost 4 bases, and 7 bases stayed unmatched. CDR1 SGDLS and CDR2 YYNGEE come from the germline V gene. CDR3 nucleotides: TGTGCCAGCAGCATTCGACTAGCTGGAGAGACCCAGTACTTC. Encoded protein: CASSIRLAGETQYF.

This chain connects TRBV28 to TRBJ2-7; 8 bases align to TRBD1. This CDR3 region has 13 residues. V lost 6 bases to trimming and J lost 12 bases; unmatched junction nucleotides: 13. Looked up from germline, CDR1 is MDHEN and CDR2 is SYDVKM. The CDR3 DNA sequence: TGTGCCAGCAGCCCAGGGGGCTCCAGAGGGTCGTACTTC. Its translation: CASSPGGSRGSYF.

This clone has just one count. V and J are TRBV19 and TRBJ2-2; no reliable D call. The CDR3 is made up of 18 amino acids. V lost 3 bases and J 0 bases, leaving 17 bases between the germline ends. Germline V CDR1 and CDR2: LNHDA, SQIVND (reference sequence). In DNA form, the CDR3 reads TGTGCCAGTAGTATCCCACCCACAGTGGGGACGAACACCGGGGAGCTGTTTTTT. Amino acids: CASSIPPTVGTNTGELFF. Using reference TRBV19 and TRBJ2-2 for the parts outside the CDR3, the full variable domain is DGGITQSPKYLFRKEGQNVTLSCEQNLNHDAMYWYRQDPGQGLRLIYYSQIVNDFQKGDIAEGYSVSREKKESFPLTVTSAQKNPTAFYLCASSIPPTVGTNTGELFFGEGSRLTVL.

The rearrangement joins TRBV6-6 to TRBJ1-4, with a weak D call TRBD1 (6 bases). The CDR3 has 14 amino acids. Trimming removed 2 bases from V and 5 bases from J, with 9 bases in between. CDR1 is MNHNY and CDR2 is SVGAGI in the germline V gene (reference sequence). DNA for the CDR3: TGTGCCAGCAGTTACGAGGGGGGGAATGAAAAACTGTTTTTT. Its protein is CASSYEGGNEKLFF.

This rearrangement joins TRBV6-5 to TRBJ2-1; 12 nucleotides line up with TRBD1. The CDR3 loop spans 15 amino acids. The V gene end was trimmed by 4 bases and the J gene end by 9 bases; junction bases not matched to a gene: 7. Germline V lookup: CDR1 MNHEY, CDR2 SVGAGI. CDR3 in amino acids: CASSSGDRGRGEQFF. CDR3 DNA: TGTGCCAGCAGTTCGGGGGACAGGGGGCGGGGTGAGCAGTTCTTC.

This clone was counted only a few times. The CDR3 DNA sequence: TGTGCCAGCAGTGACCCCGACAGATCTAAAAACATTCAGTACTTC. Translating it yields CASSDPDRSKNIQYF. The chain combines TRBV6-4 with TRBJ2-4; D may be TRBD1 (5 bases). CDR1 and CDR2 from the germline V gene are MRHNA and SNTAGT. This CDR3 comprises 15 residues. V was trimmed by 2 bases and J by 4 bases, leaving 12 bases between them.

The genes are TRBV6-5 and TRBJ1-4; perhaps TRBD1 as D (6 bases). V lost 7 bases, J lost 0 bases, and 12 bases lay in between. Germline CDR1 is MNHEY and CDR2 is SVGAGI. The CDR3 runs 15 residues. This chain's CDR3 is CASIGGDATNEKLFF. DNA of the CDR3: TGTGCCAGCATAGGGGGGGATGCAACTAATGAAAAACTGTTTTTT.

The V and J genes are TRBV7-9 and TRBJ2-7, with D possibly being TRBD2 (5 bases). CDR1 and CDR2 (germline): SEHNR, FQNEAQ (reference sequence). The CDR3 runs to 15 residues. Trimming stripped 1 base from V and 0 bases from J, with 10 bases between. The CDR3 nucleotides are TGTGCCAGCAGCTTAGGAGGGTTTCGCTCCTACGAGCAGTACTTC. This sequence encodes CASSLGGFRSYEQYF.

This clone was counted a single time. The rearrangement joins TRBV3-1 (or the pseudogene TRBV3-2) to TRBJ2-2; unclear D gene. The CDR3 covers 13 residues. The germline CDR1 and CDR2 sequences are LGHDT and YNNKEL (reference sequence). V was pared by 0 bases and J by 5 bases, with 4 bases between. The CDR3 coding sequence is TGTGCCAGCAGCCAAGATGGGACCGGGGAGCTGTTTTTT. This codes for CASSQDGTGELFF.

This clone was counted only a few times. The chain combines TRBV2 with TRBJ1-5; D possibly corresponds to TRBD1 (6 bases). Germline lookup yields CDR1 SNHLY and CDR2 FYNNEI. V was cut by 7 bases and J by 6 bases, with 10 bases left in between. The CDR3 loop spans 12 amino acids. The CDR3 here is CASNRESQPQHF. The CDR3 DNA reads TGTGCCAGCAACAGGGAAAGTCAGCCCCAGCATTTT. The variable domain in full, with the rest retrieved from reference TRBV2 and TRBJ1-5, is EPEVTQTPSHQVTQMGQEVILRCVPISNHLYFYWYRQILGQKVEFLVSFYNNEISEKSEIFDDQFSVERPDGSNFTLKIRSTKLEDSAMYFCASNRESQPQHFGDGTRLSIL.

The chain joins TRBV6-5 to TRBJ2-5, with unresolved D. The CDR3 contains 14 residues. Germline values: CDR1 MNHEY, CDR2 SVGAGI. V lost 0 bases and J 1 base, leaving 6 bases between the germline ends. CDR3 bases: TGTGCCAGCAGTTACTCGATTCCCCAAGAGACCCAGTACTTC. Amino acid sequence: CASSYSIPQETQYF.

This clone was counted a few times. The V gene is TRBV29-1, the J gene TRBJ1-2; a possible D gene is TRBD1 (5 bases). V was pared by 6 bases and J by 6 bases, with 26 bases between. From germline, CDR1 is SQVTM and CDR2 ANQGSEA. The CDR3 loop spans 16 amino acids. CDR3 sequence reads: CSVSGEGDPRNDGYTF. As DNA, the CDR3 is TGCAGCGTCTCCGGGGAAGGGGATCCCCGTAATGATGGCTACACCTTC.

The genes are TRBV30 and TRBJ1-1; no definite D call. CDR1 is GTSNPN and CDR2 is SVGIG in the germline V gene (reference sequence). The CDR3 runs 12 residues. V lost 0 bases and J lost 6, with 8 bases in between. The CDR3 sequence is CAWSVRSAEAFF. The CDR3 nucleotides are TGTGCCTGGAGTGTAAGATCCGCTGAAGCTTTCTTT.

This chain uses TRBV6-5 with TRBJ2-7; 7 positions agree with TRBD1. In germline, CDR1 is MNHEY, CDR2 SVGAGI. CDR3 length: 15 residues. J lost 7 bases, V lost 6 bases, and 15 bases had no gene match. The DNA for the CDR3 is TGTGCCAGCAGCCTCGGTCCGGGGACAGCAAGGGAGCAGTACTTC. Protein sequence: CASSLGPGTAREQYF.

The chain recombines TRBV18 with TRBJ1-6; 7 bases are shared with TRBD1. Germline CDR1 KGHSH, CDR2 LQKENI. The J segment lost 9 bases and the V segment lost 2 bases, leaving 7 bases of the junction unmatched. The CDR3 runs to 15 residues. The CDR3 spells CASSPRETGRSPLHF. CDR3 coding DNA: TGTGCCAGCTCACCAAGAGAGACAGGGCGTTCACCCCTCCACTTT.

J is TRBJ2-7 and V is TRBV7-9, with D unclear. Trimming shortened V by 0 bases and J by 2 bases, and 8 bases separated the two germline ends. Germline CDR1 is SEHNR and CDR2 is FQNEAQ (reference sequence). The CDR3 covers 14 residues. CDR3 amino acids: CASSLALQTYEQYF. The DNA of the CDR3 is TGTGCCAGCAGCTTAGCCCTGCAGACCTACGAGCAGTACTTC.

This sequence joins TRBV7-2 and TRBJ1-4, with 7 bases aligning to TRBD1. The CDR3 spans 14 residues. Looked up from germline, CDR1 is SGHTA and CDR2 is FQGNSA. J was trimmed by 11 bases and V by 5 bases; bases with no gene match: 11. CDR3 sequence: CASSTPLTGSKLFF. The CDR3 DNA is TGTGCCAGCAGCACTCCACTGACAGGGAGCAAACTGTTTTTT. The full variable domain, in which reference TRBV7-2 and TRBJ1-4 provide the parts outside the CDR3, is GAGVSQSPSNKVTEKGKDVELRCDPISGHTALYWYRQSLGQGLEFLIYFQGNSAPDKSGLPSDRFSAERTGGSVSTLTIQRTQQEDSAVYLCASSTPLTGSKLFFGSGTQLSVL.

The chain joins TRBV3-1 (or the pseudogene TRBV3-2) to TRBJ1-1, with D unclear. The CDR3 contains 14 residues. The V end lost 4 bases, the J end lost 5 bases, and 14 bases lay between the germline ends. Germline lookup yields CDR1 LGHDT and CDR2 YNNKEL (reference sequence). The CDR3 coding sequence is TGTGCCAGCAGCCTCCGAGAGGGCAGGACTGAAGCTTTCTTT. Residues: CASSLREGRTEAFF.

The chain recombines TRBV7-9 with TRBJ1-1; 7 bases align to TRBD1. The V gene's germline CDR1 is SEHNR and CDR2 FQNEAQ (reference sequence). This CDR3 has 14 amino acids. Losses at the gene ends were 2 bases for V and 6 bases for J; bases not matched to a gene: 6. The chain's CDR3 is CASSLMKGAAEAFF. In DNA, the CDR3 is TGTGCCAGCAGCTTAATGAAGGGGGCCGCTGAAGCTTTCTTT.

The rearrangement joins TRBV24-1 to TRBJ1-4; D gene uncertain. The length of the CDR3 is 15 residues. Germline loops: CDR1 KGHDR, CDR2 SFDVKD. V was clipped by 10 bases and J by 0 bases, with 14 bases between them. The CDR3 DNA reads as TGTGCCACTGTTAGCCGGGTTGCAACTAATGAAAAACTGTTTTTT. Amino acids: CATVSRVATNEKLFF.

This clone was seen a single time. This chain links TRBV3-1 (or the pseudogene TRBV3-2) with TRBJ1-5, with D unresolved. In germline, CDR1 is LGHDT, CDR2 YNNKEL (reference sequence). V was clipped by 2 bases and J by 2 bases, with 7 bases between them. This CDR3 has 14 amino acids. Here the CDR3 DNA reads TGTGCCAGCAGCCAACAACTAGGCAATCAGCCCCAGCATTTT. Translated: CASSQQLGNQPQHF.

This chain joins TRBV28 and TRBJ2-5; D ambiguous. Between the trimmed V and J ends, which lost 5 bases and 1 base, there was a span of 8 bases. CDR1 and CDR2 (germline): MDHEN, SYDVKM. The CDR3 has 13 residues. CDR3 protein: CASSKVPQETQYF. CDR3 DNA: TGTGCCAGCAGTAAGGTGCCCCAAGAGACCCAGTACTTC.

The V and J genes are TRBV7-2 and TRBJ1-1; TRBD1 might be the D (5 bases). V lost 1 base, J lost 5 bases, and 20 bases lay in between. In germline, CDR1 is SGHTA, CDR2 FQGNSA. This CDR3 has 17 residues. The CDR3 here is CASSLGGRDPGRTEAFF. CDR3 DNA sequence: TGTGCCAGCAGCTTAGGGGGTCGGGACCCCGGAAGGACTGAAGCTTTCTTT.